The clone carrying this T cell receptor beta chain was detected only a few times. Its matching antigen is unknown. TCRdb redid the calling of the reads with MiXCR, one entry per CDR3 protein. The sample has hundreds of thousands of distinct CDR3 sequences; roughly 31% are singletons. This sample is part of a study of T cell repertoires in cytomegalovirus infection. Study summary: Alongside well-studied HLA-B-restricted CMV epitopes, recently identified HLA-C-restricted CMV epitopes were also used. CMV infection together with matching HLA type was indicated by public TCR beta signatures. General observations from the study: The study found HLA-C-restricted CMV-specific TCR beta clonotypes dominating the ex vivo response.

Germline V gene data show CDR1 as KGHDR and CDR2 as SFDVKD. The CDR3 is 14 residues long. The V and J ends lost 6 bases and 1 base respectively, with 10 bases between them. Here the sequenced sample was cultured CD8+ T cells from PBMCs, taken from culture after CMV antigen stimulation. The chain carries TRBV24-1 and TRBJ2-3; perhaps TRBD2 as D (5 bases). This receptor was obtained from a human donor in good health (CMV status not recorded). Some clones in this sample may be carry-over from other donors' samples. The CDR3, as DNA: TGTGCCACCAGTCACGGGGTGGGCACAGATACGCAGTATTTT. Translation: CATSHGVGTDTQYF.